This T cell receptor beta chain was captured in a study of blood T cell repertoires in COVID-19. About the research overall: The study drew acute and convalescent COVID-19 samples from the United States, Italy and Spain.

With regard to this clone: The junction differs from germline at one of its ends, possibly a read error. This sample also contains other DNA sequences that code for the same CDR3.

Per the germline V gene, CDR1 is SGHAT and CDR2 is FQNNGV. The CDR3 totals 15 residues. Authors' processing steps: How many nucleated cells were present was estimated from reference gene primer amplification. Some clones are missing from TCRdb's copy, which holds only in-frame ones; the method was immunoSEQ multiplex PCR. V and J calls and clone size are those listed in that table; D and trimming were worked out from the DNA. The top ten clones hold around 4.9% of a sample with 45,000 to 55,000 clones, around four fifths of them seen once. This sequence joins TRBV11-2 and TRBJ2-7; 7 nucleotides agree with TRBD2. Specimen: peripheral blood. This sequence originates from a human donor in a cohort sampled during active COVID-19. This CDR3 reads CASSLDRGVSYEQYF. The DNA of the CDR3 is TGCGCCAGCAGCTTAGATCGGGGGGTATCCTACGAGCAGTACTTC.